The subject of this entry is one TCR beta chain. The data derive from a study of blood T cell repertoires in COVID-19. Overall study context: The United States, Italy and Spain supplied acute and convalescent COVID-19 samples. T cells, B-cell-depleted T cells, or PBMCs provided the cDNA or gDNA that served as material.

Original processing methods: Reference gene primer amplification gave nucleated cell count estimates. Assay: immunoSEQ multiplex PCR; the TCRdb copy retains only in-frame clones and omits some. V and J calls and clone size are given by that table; D and trimming were obtained from the DNA. The repertoire has some 210,000 clones, approximately 81% of them found once; the top ten carry roughly 20%. Germline V lookup: CDR1 SGHRS, CDR2 YFSETQ. CDR3 length equals 14 residues. Trimming removed 2 bases from V and 3 bases from J, with 12 bases in between. The TCR originated in a human donor in a cohort sampled during active COVID-19. The chain uses TRBV5-1 and TRBJ2-7; TRBD2 is a possible D gene (6 bases). Sequenced: peripheral blood. The CDR3 reads CASSFNGGSYEQYF. The CDR3 nucleotides are TGCGCCAGCAGCTTCAATGGGGGGAGCTACGAGCAGTACTTC.